This TCR beta chain was captured by sequencing in a study of a mutant IDH1 vaccine in newly diagnosed glioma. Turning to this clone: No antigen is known for it.

Sequencing used immunoSEQ multiplex PCR; TCRdb keeps in-frame clones, though not all of them. Of 84,000 or so clones in the sample, around four fifths were seen once. The V end lost 10 bases, the J end lost 1 base, and 10 bases lay between the germline ends. The CDR3 contains 12 residues. Looked up from germline, CDR1 is MNHNY and CDR2 is SVGAGI (reference sequence). The time point is: week 47, end of study. In every dose of vaccine, 300 ug of mutant IDH1 20-mer peptide was given alongside topical imiquimod. Patients underwent eight vaccinations, which took place in weeks 1, 3, 5, 7, 11, 15, 19 and 23. General observations from the study: Induction of immune responses by the vaccine occurred in more than 85% of patients.

This specimen was PBMCs, taken from a glioma patient whose treatment included an IDH1 peptide vaccine. V is TRBV6-6 and J is TRBJ1-2; no definite D call. This sequence originates from a middle-aged man with glioma. The CDR3 DNA sequence: TGTGCCATCAGGAGCTTTAACTATGGCTACACCTTC. It specifies CAIRSFNYGYTF.